The 7 T cell receptor beta chains reported below all come from one sample, sequenced in a study of T cell responses to AZD1222 COVID-19 vaccine (dated by TCRdb to about 2021). The time point label for this specimen denotes: baseline before first vaccination. The library was prepared using the immunoSEQ multiplex PCR assay. Held by TCRdb, this immuneACCESS table contains in-frame sequences only and omits some clones. Under half of the omission traces to an unresolved V gene where checked; the cause of the rest is unknown. For this sample the table gives about 120,000 clones, of which roughly nine tenths were detected only once. The ten biggest clones cover 2.4% of the sample. Sequenced material: peripheral blood, taken on day 0 of AZD1222 vaccination. These receptors were obtained from an adult in good health.

This clone occurred once. The V call is TRBV5-6, the J call TRBJ1-5; no firm D call. The V gene's germline CDR1 is SGHDT and CDR2 YYEEEE. This CDR3 region has 15 residues. Trimming took 1 base from V and 0 from J, leaving 8 bases between them. The CDR3 bases are TGTGCCAGCAGCTTGTATACGTATAGCAATCAGCCCCAGCATTTT. Translation gives CASSLYTYSNQPQHF.

This clone was detected only once. The rearrangement links TRBV21-1 to TRBJ2-2; the table's TRBD2 call for D was not verified on the DNA. TRBV21-1 is given as a pseudogene. The length of the CDR3 is 16 residues. The CDR3 coding sequence is TGTGCCACCGGGCAAGCGGGAGGGCCTTCCGCCGGGGAGCTGTTTTTT. This translates into CATGQAGGPSAGELFF.

In this sample, this clone turned up a few times. The J gene is TRBJ2-7, the V gene TRBV7-8; D may be TRBD2 (5 bases). V gave up 3 bases and J gave up 0 bases, with 6 bases separating them. Looked up from germline, CDR1 is SGHVS and CDR2 is FQNEAQ. The CDR3 has 13 residues. DNA of the CDR3: TGTGCCAGCAGCTTGCGGGCCTCCTACGAGCAGTACTTC. It yields the protein CASSLRASYEQYF.

The rearrangement links TRBV3-1 (or the pseudogene TRBV3-2) to TRBJ1-2; TRBD1 agrees at 8 bases. CDR3 size: 12 residues. J gave up 7 bases and V 6 bases, and 4 bases lay outside the gene matches. Germline CDR1 is LGHDT and CDR2 is YNNKEL (reference sequence). Here the CDR3 reads CASRSGGSGYTF. CDR3 coding DNA: TGTGCCAGCAGATCAGGGGGCTCTGGCTACACCTTC.

This chain joins TRBV30 and TRBJ2-7; D is unresolved. CDR3 size: 13 residues. The V gene lost 3 bases and the J gene lost 4 bases, with 13 bases spanning the gap. Looked up from germline, CDR1 is GTSNPN and CDR2 is SVGIG (reference sequence). The CDR3 DNA reads as TGTGCCTGGAGCGGATTCGGGCGGTACGAGCAGTACTTC. This codes for CAWSGFGRYEQYF. Full variable domain (remainder filled in from reference TRBV30 and TRBJ2-7): SQTIHQWPATLVQPVGSPLSLECTVEGTSNPNLYWYRQAAGRGLQLLFYSVGIGQISSEVPQNLSASRPQDRQFILSSKKLLLSDSGFYLCAWSGFGRYEQYFGPGTRLTVT.

This clone is a singleton in its sample. V and J are TRBV10-3 and TRBJ2-2, with D perhaps matching TRBD2 (5 bases). Germline V CDR1 and CDR2: ENHRY, SYGVKD. The CDR3 is made up of 17 amino acids. V lost 4 bases, J lost 0 bases, and 15 bases lay in between. CDR3 amino acids: CAISGIGGTTNTGELFF. CDR3 coding DNA: TGTGCCATCAGTGGAATCGGAGGAACAACGAACACCGGGGAGCTGTTTTTT.

The J gene is TRBJ2-7, the V gene TRBV25-1; a weak D match, TRBD2 (5 bases). The V end lost 7 bases, the J end lost 0 bases, and 7 bases lay between the germline ends. The CDR3 has 12 amino acids. Germline assignment: CDR1 MGHDK and CDR2 SYGVNS. CDR3 loop: CASTGSSYEQYF. DNA for the CDR3: TGTGCCAGCACGGGGTCCTCCTACGAGCAGTACTTC.